This TCR beta chain is from a study of shared clonotypes between healthy human individuals. For the study at large: The study drew on a couple of women and a few men aged 18 to 49 as donors.

This table comes from immunoSEQ multiplex PCR, and its TCRdb copy is limited to in-frame clones, with some not included. Of about 1,900,000 clones in the sample, around 96% were seen once. Only CD45RO-negative cells positively selected for CCR7 counted as naive CD8 cells, so terminally differentiated effector memory CD45RA+ cells were excluded. V was clipped by 1 base and J by 2 bases, with 9 bases between them. Germline values: CDR1 WSHSY, CDR2 SAAADI. There are 16 residues in the CDR3. The rearrangement links TRBV10-2 to TRBJ2-6; no clear D gene. This TCR was recovered from a man aged 18-30 years in good health. The sample consisted of naive CD8+ T cells sorted from blood. CDR3 in amino acids: CASSEWQMAGANVLTF. The CDR3 DNA is TGCGCCAGCAGTGAGTGGCAGATGGCTGGGGCCAACGTCCTGACTTTC.